This TCR beta chain was profiled in a study of blood T cell repertoires in COVID-19. Method: immunoSEQ multiplex PCR; TCRdb's copy keeps in-frame clones and lacks some. The table has over 20,000 clones, roughly 92% seen once. This clone was seen only a few times. CDR1 SGHKS and CDR2 YYEKEE come from the germline V gene (reference sequence). The CDR3 totals 15 residues. Losses at the gene ends were 4 bases for V and 4 bases for J; bases not matched to a gene: 10. This chain links TRBV5-5 with TRBJ1-1; 7 nucleotides align to TRBD1. This TCR was recovered from a human donor in a cohort sampled during active COVID-19. Sequences were obtained from peripheral blood. CDR3 in amino acids: CASSRRQGGGTEAFF. The CDR3 DNA sequence: TGTGCCAGCAGCCGAAGACAGGGAGGTGGCACTGAAGCTTTCTTT.